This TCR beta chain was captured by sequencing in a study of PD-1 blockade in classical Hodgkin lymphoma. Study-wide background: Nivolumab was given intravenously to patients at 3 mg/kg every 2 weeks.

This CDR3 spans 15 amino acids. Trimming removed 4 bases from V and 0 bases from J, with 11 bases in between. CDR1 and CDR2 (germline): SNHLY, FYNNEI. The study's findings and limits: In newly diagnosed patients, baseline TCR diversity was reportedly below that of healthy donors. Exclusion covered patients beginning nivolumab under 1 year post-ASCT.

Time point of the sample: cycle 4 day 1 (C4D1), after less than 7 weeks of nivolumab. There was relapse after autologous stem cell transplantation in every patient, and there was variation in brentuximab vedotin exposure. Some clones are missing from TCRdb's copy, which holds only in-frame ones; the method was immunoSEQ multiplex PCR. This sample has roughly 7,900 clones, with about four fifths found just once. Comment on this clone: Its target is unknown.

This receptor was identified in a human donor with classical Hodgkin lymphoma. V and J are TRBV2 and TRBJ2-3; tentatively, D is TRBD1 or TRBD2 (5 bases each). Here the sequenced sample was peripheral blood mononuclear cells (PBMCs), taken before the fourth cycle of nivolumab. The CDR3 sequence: CASSVGLASTDTQYF. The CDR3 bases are TGTGCCAGCAGTGTGGGGCTAGCTAGCACAGATACGCAGTATTTT.